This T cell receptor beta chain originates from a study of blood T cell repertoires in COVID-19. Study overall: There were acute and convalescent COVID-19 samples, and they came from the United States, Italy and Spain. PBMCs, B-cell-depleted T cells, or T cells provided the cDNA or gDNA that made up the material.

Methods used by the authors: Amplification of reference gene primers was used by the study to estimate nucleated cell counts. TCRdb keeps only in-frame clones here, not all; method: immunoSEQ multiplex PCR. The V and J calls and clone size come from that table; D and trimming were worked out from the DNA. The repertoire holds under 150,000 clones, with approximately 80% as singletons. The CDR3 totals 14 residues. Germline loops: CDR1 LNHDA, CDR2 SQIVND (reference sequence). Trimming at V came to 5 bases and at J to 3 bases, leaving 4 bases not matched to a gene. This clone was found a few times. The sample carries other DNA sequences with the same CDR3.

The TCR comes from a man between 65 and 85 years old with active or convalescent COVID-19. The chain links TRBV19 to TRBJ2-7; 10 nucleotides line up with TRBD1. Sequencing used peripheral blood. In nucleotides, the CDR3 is TGTGCCAGTAGTTCCGGGACAGGGGACTACGAGCAGTACTTC. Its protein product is CASSSGTGDYEQYF.